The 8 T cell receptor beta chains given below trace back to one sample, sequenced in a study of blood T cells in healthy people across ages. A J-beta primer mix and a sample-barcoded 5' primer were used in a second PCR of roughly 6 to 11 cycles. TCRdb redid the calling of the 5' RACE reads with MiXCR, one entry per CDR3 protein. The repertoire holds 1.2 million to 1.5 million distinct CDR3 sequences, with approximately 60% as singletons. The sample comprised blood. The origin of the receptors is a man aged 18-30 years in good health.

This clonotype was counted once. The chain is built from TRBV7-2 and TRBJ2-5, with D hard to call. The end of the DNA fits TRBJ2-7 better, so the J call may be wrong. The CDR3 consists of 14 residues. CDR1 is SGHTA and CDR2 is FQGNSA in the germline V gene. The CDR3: CASSLASVSYEQYF. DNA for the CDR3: TGTGCCAGCAGCTTAGCGAGCGTATCCTACGAGCAGTACTTC.

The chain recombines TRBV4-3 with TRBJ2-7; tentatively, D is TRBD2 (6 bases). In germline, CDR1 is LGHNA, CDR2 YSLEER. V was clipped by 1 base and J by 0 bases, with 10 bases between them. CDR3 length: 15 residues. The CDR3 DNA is TGCGCCAGCAGCCAAGCCCGCGGGGACTCCTACGAGCAGTACTTC. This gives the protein CASSQARGDSYEQYF.

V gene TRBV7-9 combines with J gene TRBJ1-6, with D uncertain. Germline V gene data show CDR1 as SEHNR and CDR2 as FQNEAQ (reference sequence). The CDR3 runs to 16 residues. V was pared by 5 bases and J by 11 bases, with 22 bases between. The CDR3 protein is CASSPFGQPTGPPLHF. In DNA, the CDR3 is TGTGCCAGCAGCCCCTTCGGTCAACCCACCGGCCCACCCCTCCACTTT. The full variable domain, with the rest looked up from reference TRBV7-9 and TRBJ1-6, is DTGVSQNPRHKITKRGQNVTFRCDPISEHNRLYWYRQTLGQGPEFLTYFQNEAQLEKSRLLSDRFSAERPKGSFSTLEIQRTEQGDSAMYLCASSPFGQPTGPPLHFGNGTRLTVT.

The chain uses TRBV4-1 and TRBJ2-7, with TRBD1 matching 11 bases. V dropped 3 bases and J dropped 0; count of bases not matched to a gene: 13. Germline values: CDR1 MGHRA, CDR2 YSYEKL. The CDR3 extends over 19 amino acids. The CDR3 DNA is TGCGCCAGCAGCCATTCACCGGGACAGGGGGAAAGGAGCTCCTACGAGCAGTACTTC. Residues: CASSHSPGQGERSSYEQYF.

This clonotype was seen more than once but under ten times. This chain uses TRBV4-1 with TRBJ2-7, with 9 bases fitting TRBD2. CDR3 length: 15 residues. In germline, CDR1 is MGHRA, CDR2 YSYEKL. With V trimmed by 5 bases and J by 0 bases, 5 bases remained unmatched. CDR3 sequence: CASSKTSGSSYEQYF. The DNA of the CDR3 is TGCGCCAGCAGCAAGACTAGCGGTAGCTCCTACGAGCAGTACTTC.

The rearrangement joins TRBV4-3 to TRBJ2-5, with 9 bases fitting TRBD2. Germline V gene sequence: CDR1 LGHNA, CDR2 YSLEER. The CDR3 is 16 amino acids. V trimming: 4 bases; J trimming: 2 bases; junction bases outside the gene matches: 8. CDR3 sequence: CASSLGLARGQETQYF. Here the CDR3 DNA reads TGCGCCAGCAGCCTCGGACTAGCGAGGGGGCAAGAGACCCAGTACTTC.

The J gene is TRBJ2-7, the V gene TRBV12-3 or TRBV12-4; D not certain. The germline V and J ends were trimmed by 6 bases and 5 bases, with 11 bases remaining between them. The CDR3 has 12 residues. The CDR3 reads CASSPSPHEQYF. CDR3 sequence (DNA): TGTGCCAGCAGCCCAAGTCCCCACGAGCAGTACTTC.

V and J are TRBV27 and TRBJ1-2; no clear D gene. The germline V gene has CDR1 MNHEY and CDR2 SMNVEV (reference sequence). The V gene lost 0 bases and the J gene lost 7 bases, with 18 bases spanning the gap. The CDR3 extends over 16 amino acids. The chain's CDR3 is CASSLSTSGLRLGYTF. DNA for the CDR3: TGTGCCAGCAGTTTATCGACCTCGGGGTTGAGACTTGGCTACACCTTC.